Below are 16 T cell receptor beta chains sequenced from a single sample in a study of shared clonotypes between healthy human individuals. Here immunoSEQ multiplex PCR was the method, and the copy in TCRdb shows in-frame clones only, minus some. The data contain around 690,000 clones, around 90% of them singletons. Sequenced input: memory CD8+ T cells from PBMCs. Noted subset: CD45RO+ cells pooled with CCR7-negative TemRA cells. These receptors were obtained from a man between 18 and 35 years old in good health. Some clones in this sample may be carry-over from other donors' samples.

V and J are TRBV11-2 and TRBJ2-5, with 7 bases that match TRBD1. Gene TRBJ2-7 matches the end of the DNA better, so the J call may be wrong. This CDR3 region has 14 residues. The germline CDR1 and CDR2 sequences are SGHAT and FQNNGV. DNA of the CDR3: TGTGCCAGCAACACCGGGACAGCCCCCTACGAGCAGTACTTC. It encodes CASNTGTAPYEQYF.

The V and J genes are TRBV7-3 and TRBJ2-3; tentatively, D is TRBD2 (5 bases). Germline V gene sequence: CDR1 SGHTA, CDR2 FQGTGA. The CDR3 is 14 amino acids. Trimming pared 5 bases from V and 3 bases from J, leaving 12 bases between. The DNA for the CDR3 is TGTGCCAGCAGCAACGGGATTAGGACAGATACGCAGTATTTT. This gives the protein CASSNGIRTDTQYF.

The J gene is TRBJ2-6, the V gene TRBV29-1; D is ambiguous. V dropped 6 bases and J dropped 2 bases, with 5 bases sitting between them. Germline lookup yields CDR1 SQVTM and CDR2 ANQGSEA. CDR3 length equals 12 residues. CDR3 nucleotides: TGCAGCGTCAAAGCTGGGGCCAACGTCCTGACTTTC. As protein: CSVKAGANVLTF.

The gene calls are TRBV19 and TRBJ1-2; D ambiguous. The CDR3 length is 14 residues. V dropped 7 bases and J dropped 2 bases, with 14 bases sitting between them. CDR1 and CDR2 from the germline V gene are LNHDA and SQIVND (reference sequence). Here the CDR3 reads CASTGFLTNYGYTF. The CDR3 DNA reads TGTGCCAGTACCGGGTTCCTAACCAACTATGGCTACACCTTC.

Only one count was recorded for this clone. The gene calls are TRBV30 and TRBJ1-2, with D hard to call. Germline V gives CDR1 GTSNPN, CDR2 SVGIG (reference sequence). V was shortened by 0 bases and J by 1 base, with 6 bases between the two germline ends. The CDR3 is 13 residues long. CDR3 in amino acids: CAWSVTDNYGYTF. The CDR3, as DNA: TGTGCCTGGAGTGTAACTGATAACTATGGCTACACCTTC.

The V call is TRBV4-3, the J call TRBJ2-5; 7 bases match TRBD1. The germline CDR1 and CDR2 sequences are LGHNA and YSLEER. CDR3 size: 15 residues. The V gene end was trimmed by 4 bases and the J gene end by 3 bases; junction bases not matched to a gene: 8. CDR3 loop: CASSPGTARKETQYF. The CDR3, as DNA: TGCGCCAGCAGCCCGGGGACAGCTCGTAAAGAGACCCAGTACTTC.

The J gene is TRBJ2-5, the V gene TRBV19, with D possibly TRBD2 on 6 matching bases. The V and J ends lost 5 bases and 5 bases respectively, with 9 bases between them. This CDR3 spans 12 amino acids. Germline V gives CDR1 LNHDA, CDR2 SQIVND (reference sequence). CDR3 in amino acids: CASSGGGETQYF. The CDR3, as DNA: TGTGCCAGTAGTGGTGGGGGGGAGACCCAGTACTTC. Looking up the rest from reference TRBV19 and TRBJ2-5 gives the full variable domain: DGGITQSPKYLFRKEGQNVTLSCEQNLNHDAMYWYRQDPGQGLRLIYYSQIVNDFQKGDIAEGYSVSREKKESFPLTVTSAQKNPTAFYLCASSGGGETQYFGPGTRLLVL.

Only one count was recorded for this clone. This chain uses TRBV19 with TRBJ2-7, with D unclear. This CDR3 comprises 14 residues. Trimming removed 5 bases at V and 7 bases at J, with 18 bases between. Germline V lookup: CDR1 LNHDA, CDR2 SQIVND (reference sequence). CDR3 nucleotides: TGTGCCAGTAGTCTCAAGACGGCACTCTCGGAGCAGTACTTC. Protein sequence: CASSLKTALSEQYF.

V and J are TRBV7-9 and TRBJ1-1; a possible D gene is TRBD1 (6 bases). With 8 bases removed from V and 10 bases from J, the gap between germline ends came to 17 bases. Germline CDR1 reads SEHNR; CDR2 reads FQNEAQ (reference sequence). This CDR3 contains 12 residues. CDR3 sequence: CASVVWGDTAFF. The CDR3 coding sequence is TGTGCCAGCGTCGTCTGGGGGGACACAGCTTTCTTT. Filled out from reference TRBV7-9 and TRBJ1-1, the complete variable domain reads DTGVSQNPRHKITKRGQNVTFRCDPISEHNRLYWYRQTLGQGPEFLTYFQNEAQLEKSRLLSDRFSAERPKGSFSTLEIQRTEQGDSAMYLCASVVWGDTAFFGQGTRLTVV.

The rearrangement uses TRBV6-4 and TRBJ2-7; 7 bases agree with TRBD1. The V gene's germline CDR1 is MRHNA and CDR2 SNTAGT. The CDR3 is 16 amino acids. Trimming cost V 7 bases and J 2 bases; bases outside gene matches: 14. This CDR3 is CASNPGQPVPPYEQYF. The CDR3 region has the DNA TGTGCCAGCAACCCGGGACAGCCCGTACCCCCCTACGAGCAGTACTTC.

The CDR3 DNA reads TGTGCCAGCAGCTTTAGTATAGCCTACGAGCAGTACTTC. This sequence encodes CASSFSIAYEQYF. The V gene is TRBV5-6, the J gene TRBJ2-7, with unresolved D. Trimming stripped 2 bases from V and 2 bases from J, with 8 bases between. Germline CDR1 reads SGHDT; CDR2 reads YYEEEE. The CDR3 runs to 13 residues.

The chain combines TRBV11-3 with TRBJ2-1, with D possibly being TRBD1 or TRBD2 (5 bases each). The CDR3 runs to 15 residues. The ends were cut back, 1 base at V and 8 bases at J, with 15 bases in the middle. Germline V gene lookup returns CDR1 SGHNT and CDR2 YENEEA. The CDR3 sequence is CASSLGGQGGDEQFF. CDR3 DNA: TGTGCCAGCAGCTTAGGAGGGCAGGGCGGCGATGAGCAGTTCTTC.

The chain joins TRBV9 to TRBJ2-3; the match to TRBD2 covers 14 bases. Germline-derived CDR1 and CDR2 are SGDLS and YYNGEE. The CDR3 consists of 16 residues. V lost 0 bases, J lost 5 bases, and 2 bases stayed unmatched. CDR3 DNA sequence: TGTGCCAGCAGCGTAGTAGGGACTAGCGGGAGAGATACGCAGTATTTT. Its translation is CASSVVGTSGRDTQYF.

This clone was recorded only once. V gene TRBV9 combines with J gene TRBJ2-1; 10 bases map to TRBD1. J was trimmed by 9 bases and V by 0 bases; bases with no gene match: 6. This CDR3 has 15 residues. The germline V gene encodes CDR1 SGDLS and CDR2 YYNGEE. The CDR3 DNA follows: TGTGCCAGCAGCGTAGGACAGGGGGCCTTCGGTGAGCAGTTCTTC. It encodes CASSVGQGAFGEQFF.

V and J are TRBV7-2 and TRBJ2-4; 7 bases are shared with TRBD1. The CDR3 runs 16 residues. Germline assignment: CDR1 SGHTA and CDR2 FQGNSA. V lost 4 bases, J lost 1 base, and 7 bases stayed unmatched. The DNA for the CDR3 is TGTGCCAGCAGCTCAAGACAGGGTGCGGCCAAAAACATTCAGTACTTC. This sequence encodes CASSSRQGAAKNIQYF.

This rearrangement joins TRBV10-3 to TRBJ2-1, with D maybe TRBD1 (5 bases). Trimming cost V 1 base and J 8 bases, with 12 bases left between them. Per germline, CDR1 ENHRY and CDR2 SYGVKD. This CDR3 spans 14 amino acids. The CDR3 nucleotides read TGTGCCATCAGTGAGTTTGTGGAAGGGGATGAGCAGTTCTTC. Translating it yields CAISEFVEGDEQFF.